This T cell receptor beta chain was profiled in a study of regulatory T cells in long-lasting Graves disease. Study-wide context: Treatment with antithyroid drugs for over 5 years, together with positive TSH receptor antibodies, meant persistent Graves' disease. Notes on the study in general: Persistent disease preferred TRBV28, TRBJ1-2 and TRBJ2-5. Persistent Graves' disease cases displayed lower TCR diversity than newly diagnosed ones. Persistent patients shared 2,741 public clonotypes among themselves. Newly diagnosed patients shared fewer, at about a thousand.

Remarks on this clonotype: Its antigen is not identified.

Sequencing libraries for TCR beta were prepared with iRepertoire HTBI primers and Arm-PCR of CDR3 regions. TCRdb analysed the multiplex PCR reads with MiXCR anew, one entry per CDR3 protein. The sample lists approximately 400,000 distinct CDR3 sequences, approximately 25% seen once, with approximately 30% in the top ten. Time point meaning: persistent/refractory GD, antithyroid drugs over 5 years with positive TRAb. RNA extracted from PBMCs served as the sequencing template. Germline lookup yields CDR1 LNHDA and CDR2 SQIVND (reference sequence). CDR3 size: 14 residues. Trimming removed 7 bases at V and 11 bases at J, with 21 bases between.

The source was peripheral blood mononuclear cells (PBMCs), collected when the disease was refractory, from a patient treated with antithyroid drugs. This rearrangement joins TRBV19 to TRBJ1-5, with D perhaps matching TRBD1 (6 bases). The receptor was isolated from a woman aged 40 to 49 with Graves disease. The chain's CDR3 is CASNRAHQGQSQHF. DNA of the CDR3: TGTGCCAGTAATCGGGCACACCAAGGACAGTCCCAGCATTTT.